This TCR beta chain was captured by sequencing in a study of OX40 agonist ivuxolimab in advanced cancers. Regarding the study as a whole: At 0.1 to 3.0 mg/kg and by week 6, CD4+ and CD8+ T cells in the blood had expanded clonally.

This CDR3 comprises 12 residues. Germline CDR1 is SNHLY and CDR2 is FYNNEI. V lost 2 bases to trimming and J lost 0 bases, with 0 bases between them. Libraries were prepared by immunoSEQ multiplex PCR; TCRdb keeps only in-frame clonotypes and omits some of them. Of fewer than 75,000 clones in the sample, 85% to 90% were seen once. With respect to this clone: Its specificity is unknown.

This material consisted of CD4+ or CD8+ T cells sorted from blood, taken in a trial of the OX40 agonist ivuxolimab. V and J are TRBV2 and TRBJ2-3; D is uncertain. The clonotype was recovered from an adult with an advanced solid tumor such as melanoma, head and neck, liver or kidney cancer. This CDR3 is CASSESTDTQYF. The CDR3 nucleotides are TGTGCCAGCAGTGAAAGCACAGATACGCAGTATTTT.